The next 29 T cell receptor beta chains were all read from a single sample in a study of Ad26.COV2.S vaccination and SARS-CoV-2 variants. Some clones are missing from TCRdb's copy, which holds only in-frame ones; the method was immunoSEQ multiplex PCR. The profile covers 200,000 to 250,000 clones, with 85% to 90% appearing a single time and over 8.5% taken by the ten largest. As to treatment: approximately 18 received Ad26.COV2.S at low or high dose, single or two shots; about five received placebo; per-sample allocation not given. Day 63 after the first vaccine or placebo injection was the time point for sampling. The specimen comprised peripheral blood, sampled in a trial of Ad26.COV2.S vaccine versus placebo. Receptor source: a person aged 18-65 years who received the Ad26.COV2.S COVID-19 vaccine or a placebo.

The CDR3 DNA reads TGTGCCAGCAGTAACGGACTAGCGGGGGTAGATACGCAGTATTTT. It specifies CASSNGLAGVDTQYF. J is TRBJ2-3 and V is TRBV6-5; 13 bases fit TRBD2. Germline CDR1 MNHEY, CDR2 SVGAGI. The CDR3 runs to 15 residues. Trimming removed 5 bases from V and 5 bases from J; junction bases left unmatched: 4.

The chain employs TRBV7-9 and TRBJ1-1; D unresolved. CDR1 SEHNR and CDR2 FQNEAQ come from the germline V gene (reference sequence). The germline V and J ends were trimmed by 1 base and 7 bases, with 10 bases remaining between them. The CDR3 covers 13 residues. CDR3 DNA: TGTGCCAGCAGCTTAGAGGTGGCAGGTGAAGCTTTCTTT. Protein product: CASSLEVAGEAFF.

This clone was seen just once. The chain recombines TRBV24-1 with TRBJ1-2; unclear D gene. Looked up from germline, CDR1 is KGHDR and CDR2 is SFDVKD. CDR3 length: 12 amino acids. V was clipped by 1 base and J by 7 bases, with 6 bases between them. The CDR3 sequence is CATSDFGVGYTF. CDR3 in DNA: TGTGCCACCAGTGATTTTGGGGTTGGCTACACCTTC.

Note on this clone: Distinct nucleotide sequences in the sample also encode this CDR3. This rearrangement joins TRBV18 to TRBJ1-1; D gene uncertain. The CDR3 is 14 amino acids. Trimming shortened V by 4 bases and J by 0 bases, and 9 bases separated the two germline ends. Germline V gene sequence: CDR1 KGHSH, CDR2 LQKENI. Written as DNA, the CDR3 is TGTGCCAGCTCACTCGCCGGGGTGAACACTGAAGCTTTCTTT. Translating it yields CASSLAGVNTEAFF.

The chain carries TRBV28 and TRBJ2-1; 10 bases are a match to TRBD2. Germline-derived CDR1 and CDR2 are MDHEN and SYDVKM. The CDR3 consists of 15 residues. V trimming: 7 bases; J trimming: 8 bases; junction bases outside the gene matches: 11. This CDR3 is CASIPGASGRYEQFF. The CDR3 DNA is TGTGCCAGCATCCCGGGGGCTAGCGGGAGATATGAGCAGTTCTTC.

This clone came up once. The rearrangement joins TRBV4-3 to TRBJ1-6, with TRBD1 matching over 7 bases. This CDR3 is 14 amino acids long. After removal of 4 bases from V and 4 bases from J, the junction contained 1 base not matched to a gene. CDR1 is LGHNA, CDR2 YSLEER, per germline. CDR3 in DNA: TGCGCCAGCAGCCTGGGACAGTATAATTCACCCCTCCACTTT. This sequence encodes CASSLGQYNSPLHF.

V usage is TRBV5-1 and J usage is TRBJ2-5; 7 bases match TRBD2. Germline trimming cut 3 bases from V and 4 bases from J; bases unmatched to any gene: 18. This CDR3 is 18 amino acids long. Germline V gene lookup returns CDR1 SGHRS and CDR2 YFSETQ. As DNA, the CDR3 is TGCGCCAGCAGCTCCTCGGGAGCGGGAATACCAAGGGGAGAGACCCAGTACTTC. This translates into CASSSSGAGIPRGETQYF.

The V gene is TRBV25-1, the J gene TRBJ2-3; tentative D call: TRBD1 (6 bases). This CDR3 region has 15 residues. V lost 2 bases and J lost 2, with 11 bases in between. Germline V CDR1 and CDR2: MGHDK, SYGVNS. CDR3 in amino acids: CASSEGGRSTDTQYF. Written as DNA, the CDR3 is TGTGCCAGCAGTGAAGGGGGCAGGTCCACAGATACGCAGTATTTT.

The V and J genes are TRBV29-1 and TRBJ1-2, with D perhaps matching TRBD1 (5 bases). Trimming removed 4 bases at V and 7 bases at J, with 13 bases between. Per germline, CDR1 SQVTM and CDR2 ANQGSEA. This CDR3 is 12 amino acids long. In nucleotides, the CDR3 is TGCAGCGTTGGGCCCGGGACCCTTGGCTACACCTTC. It is translated as CSVGPGTLGYTF.

This chain connects TRBV18 to TRBJ2-7; 9 positions agree with TRBD1. CDR1 is KGHSH, CDR2 LQKENI, per germline. The V segment lost 3 bases and the J segment 7 bases; nucleotides outside the gene matches: 13. The CDR3 loop spans 16 amino acids. The CDR3 coding sequence is TGTGCCAGCTCACCGGCGGGACAGGGCACCTCGGGGGAGCAGTACTTC. Protein: CASSPAGQGTSGEQYF.

This chain connects TRBV5-4 to TRBJ2-5; TRBD1 agrees at 8 bases. Germline V gene data show CDR1 as SGHNT and CDR2 as YYREEE (reference sequence). Unmatched junction bases numbered 4, after V lost 0 bases and J lost 3 bases. The CDR3 runs to 15 residues. The CDR3, as DNA: TGTGCCAGCAGCTTGGGGGACAGGAGTAAAGAGACCCAGTACTTC. It yields the protein CASSLGDRSKETQYF.

V gene TRBV19 combines with J gene TRBJ1-1; maybe TRBD1 (6 bases). Germline values: CDR1 LNHDA, CDR2 SQIVND (reference sequence). Trimming cost V 10 bases and J 1 base, with 13 bases left between them. The length of the CDR3 is 13 residues. CDR3 bases: TGTGCCACCACAGGGAAAACGAACACTGAAGCTTTCTTT. The encoded protein is CATTGKTNTEAFF.

The chain links TRBV5-1 to TRBJ1-1; D call uncertain. This CDR3 has 15 residues. Germline CDR1 SGHRS, CDR2 YFSETQ. Trimming left V 0 bases short and J 0 bases short, with 9 bases between. The CDR3 DNA is TGCGCCAGCAGCTTGGCTGGAGGAATGAACACTGAAGCTTTCTTT. Its translation is CASSLAGGMNTEAFF.

This chain joins TRBV7-3 and TRBJ2-1; 14 nucleotides agree with TRBD2. The CDR3 extends over 17 amino acids. CDR1 and CDR2 (germline): SGHTA, FQGTGA. V shed 5 bases and J 4 bases; nucleotides not matched to a gene: 7. DNA for the CDR3: TGTGCCAGCAGCCTAGGACTAGCGGGAGGAAATTACAATGAGCAGTTCTTC. Translation: CASSLGLAGGNYNEQFF.

This chain connects TRBV18 to TRBJ2-3; 11 nucleotides match TRBD2. The V segment lost 4 bases and the J segment 3 bases; nucleotides outside the gene matches: 3. Germline assignment: CDR1 KGHSH and CDR2 LQKENI. The CDR3 extends over 15 amino acids. CDR3 in DNA: TGTGCCAGCTCACGTGCTAGCGGGAGGACAGATACGCAGTATTTT. Encoded protein: CASSRASGRTDTQYF.

The chain uses TRBV5-1 and TRBJ2-1, with 9 bases identical to TRBD1. V trimming: 4 bases; J trimming: 4 bases; junction bases outside the gene matches: 6. Germline CDR1 and CDR2: SGHRS and YFSETQ. The CDR3 loop spans 15 amino acids. Written as DNA, the CDR3 is TGCGCCAGCAGCCCAGGACAGGGGAGTTACAATGAGCAGTTCTTC. It yields the protein CASSPGQGSYNEQFF.

This chain connects TRBV3-1 (or the pseudogene TRBV3-2) to TRBJ2-7; no definite D call. Germline V gene lookup returns CDR1 LGHDT and CDR2 YNNKEL (reference sequence). V was clipped by 6 bases and J by 2 bases, with 23 bases between them. The CDR3 has 17 residues. Here the CDR3 DNA reads TGTGCCAGCAGTCGTCGACCTCGAAACTACTCTCCCTACGAGCAGTACTTC. Protein: CASSRRPRNYSPYEQYF.

This chain connects TRBV12-3 or TRBV12-4 to TRBJ2-1; D remains ambiguous. Trimming cost V 5 bases and J 3 bases, with 5 bases left between them. This CDR3 contains 12 residues. The CDR3 coding sequence is TGTGCCAGCAGTATCGGCTACAATGAGCAGTTCTTC. Its translation: CASSIGYNEQFF.

This clone appeared a single time. The J gene is TRBJ1-1, the V gene TRBV4-1; D is ambiguous. There are 14 residues in the CDR3. Germline CDR1 and CDR2: MGHRA and YSYEKL. The V and J ends lost 1 base and 6 bases respectively, with 12 bases between them. In DNA, the CDR3 is TGCGCCAGCAGCCAAGTGGGAGGTCGAGCTGAAGCTTTCTTT. Translating gives CASSQVGGRAEAFF.

The chain is built from TRBV5-1 and TRBJ2-1; 13 bases are shared with TRBD2. J was trimmed by 5 bases and V by 4 bases; bases with no gene match: 6. CDR3 length equals 16 residues. Germline assignment: CDR1 SGHRS and CDR2 YFSETQ. CDR3 loop: CASSPFGTSGNNEQFF. CDR3 nucleotides: TGCGCCAGCAGCCCCTTTGGGACTAGCGGGAACAATGAGCAGTTCTTC.

The gene calls are TRBV5-4 and TRBJ2-1, with 14 bases that match TRBD2. The CDR3 consists of 16 residues. V trimming: 4 bases; J trimming: 7 bases; junction bases outside the gene matches: 7. Germline values: CDR1 SGHNT, CDR2 YYREEE (reference sequence). The DNA for the CDR3 is TGTGCCAGCAGCAAGGGACTAGCGGGAGCTCCGAATGAGCAGTTCTTC. Residues: CASSKGLAGAPNEQFF.

This chain links TRBV5-1 with TRBJ2-1; D is perhaps TRBD2 (6 bases). Looked up from germline, CDR1 is SGHRS and CDR2 is YFSETQ. Trimming pared 0 bases from V and 3 bases from J, leaving 10 bases between. The CDR3 totals 15 residues. The CDR3 protein is CASSLELALYNEQFF. Here the CDR3 DNA reads TGCGCCAGCAGCTTGGAACTAGCTCTCTACAATGAGCAGTTCTTC.

The rearrangement uses TRBV7-2 and TRBJ1-1; tentative D call: TRBD1 (6 bases). Per the germline V gene, CDR1 is SGHTA and CDR2 is FQGNSA. V dropped 1 base and J dropped 2 bases, with 11 bases sitting between them. The CDR3 extends over 15 amino acids. The CDR3: CASSLGGPSNTEAFF. CDR3 DNA: TGTGCCAGCAGCTTAGGGGGGCCGAGTAACACTGAAGCTTTCTTT.

The genes are TRBV2 and TRBJ1-6; TRBD1 might be the D (6 bases). V was trimmed by 10 bases and J by 10 bases, leaving 20 bases between them. Germline V lookup: CDR1 SNHLY, CDR2 FYNNEI. The CDR3 is 14 amino acids. CDR3 DNA: TGTGCCATCACGCAACAACAGGGCCGCTCACCCCTCCACTTT. Residues: CAITQQQGRSPLHF.

This clone was observed a handful of times. This specimen includes other DNA sequences encoding the same CDR3. The chain employs TRBV24-1 and TRBJ2-5, with D possibly being TRBD1 (6 bases). Germline V CDR1 and CDR2: KGHDR, SFDVKD. V dropped 5 bases and J dropped 5 bases, with 17 bases sitting between them. The CDR3 loop spans 15 amino acids. The CDR3 coding sequence is TGTGCCACCAGTGTAAGGGGGAATGGTGAGGAGACCCAGTACTTC. Amino acid sequence: CATSVRGNGEETQYF.

This clone was found once. The chain joins TRBV5-1 to TRBJ2-1, with 7 nucleotides matching TRBD2. CDR3 length: 18 amino acids. Germline V gene data show CDR1 as SGHRS and CDR2 as YFSETQ. Trimming at V came to 0 bases and at J to 3 bases, leaving 12 bases not matched to a gene. The CDR3 reads CASSLAIGGGGYYNEQFF. The CDR3 DNA is TGCGCCAGCAGCTTGGCCATCGGCGGCGGGGGTTACTACAATGAGCAGTTCTTC.

The chain joins TRBV5-1 to TRBJ2-7; the D call may be TRBD1 or TRBD2 (7 bases each). V was shortened by 2 bases and J by 8 bases, with 20 bases between the two germline ends. The CDR3 loop spans 15 amino acids. Germline V gene sequence: CDR1 SGHRS, CDR2 YFSETQ. Here the CDR3 DNA reads TGCGCCAGCAGCTTCCAGGGGGGGTTGCTTGATCAGCAGTACTTC. Its protein product is CASSFQGGLLDQQYF.

The chain joins TRBV7-2 to TRBJ2-5; 8 bases are a match to TRBD1. The CDR3 is made up of 14 amino acids. V lost 1 base, J lost 7 bases, and 5 bases stayed unmatched. CDR1 and CDR2 (germline): SGHTA, FQGNSA. The CDR3, as DNA: TGTGCCAGCAGCTTAGAGGGGCAGGGGGCGACCCAGTACTTC. Protein product: CASSLEGQGATQYF.

This chain links TRBV11-2 with TRBJ1-2; D gene ambiguous. Germline CDR1 is SGHAT and CDR2 is FQNNGV. The CDR3 contains 13 residues. Trimming took 5 bases from V and 4 from J, leaving 11 bases between them. For the CDR3, the DNA is TGTGCCAGCAGCCCTCAAAGTACCTATGGCTACACCTTC. Translated, it gives CASSPQSTYGYTF.